This T cell receptor beta chain was captured by sequencing in a study of CD8 T cells in Susac syndrome. Controls were healthy donors chosen to match patients in age and sex. Negative isolation was used for CD8+ and CD4+ T cells, and FACS enrichment was applied to TEMRA cells. V was trimmed by 4 bases and J by 6 bases, leaving 9 bases between them. Per germline, CDR1 SGHRS and CDR2 YFSETQ. The CDR3 runs to 12 residues. It was with random hexamers that about 0.45 to 1 ug RNA was reverse transcribed. Amplification of TCR beta CDR3 by immunoSEQ multiplex PCR spanned 54 Vbeta and 13 Jbeta. TCRdb recomputed calls from the immunoSEQ multiplex PCR reads with MiXCR, one row per CDR3 protein. This sample carries some 190,000 distinct CDR3 sequences, approximately 93% of them seen once, and the ten largest clones take 0.09% to 0.12%.

The clonotype was recovered from a human donor in good health. Sequencing input: CD4+ T cells from PBMCs. The chain uses TRBV5-1 and TRBJ2-3; D call uncertain. CDR3 protein: CASSPRLDTQYF. CDR3 nucleotide sequence: TGCGCCAGCAGCCCCAGATTGGATACGCAGTATTTT. Using reference TRBV5-1 and TRBJ2-3 for the parts outside the CDR3, the full variable domain is KAGVTQTPRYLIKTRGQQVTLSCSPISGHRSVSWYQQTPGQGLQFLFEYFSETQRNKGNFPGRFSGRQFSNSRSEMNVSTLELGDSALYLCASSPRLDTQYFGPGTRLTVL.